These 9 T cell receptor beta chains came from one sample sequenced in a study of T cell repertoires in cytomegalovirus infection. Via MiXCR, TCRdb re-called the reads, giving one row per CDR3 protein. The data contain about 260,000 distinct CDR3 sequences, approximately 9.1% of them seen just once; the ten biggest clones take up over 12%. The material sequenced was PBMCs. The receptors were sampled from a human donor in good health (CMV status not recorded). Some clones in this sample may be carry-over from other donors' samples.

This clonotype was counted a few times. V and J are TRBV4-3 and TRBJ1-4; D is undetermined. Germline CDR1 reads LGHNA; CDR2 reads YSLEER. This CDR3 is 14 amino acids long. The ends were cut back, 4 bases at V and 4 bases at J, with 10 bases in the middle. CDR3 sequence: CASSLILRNEKLFF. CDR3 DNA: TGCGCCAGCAGCCTCATTCTTCGTAATGAAAAACTGTTTTTT.

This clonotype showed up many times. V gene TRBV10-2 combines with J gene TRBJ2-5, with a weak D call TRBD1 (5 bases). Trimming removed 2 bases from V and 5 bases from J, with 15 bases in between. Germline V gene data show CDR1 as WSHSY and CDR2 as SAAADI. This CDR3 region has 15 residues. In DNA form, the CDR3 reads TGCGCCAGCAGTGAGAGAACAGGTGGATTGGAGACCCAGTACTTC. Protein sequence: CASSERTGGLETQYF.

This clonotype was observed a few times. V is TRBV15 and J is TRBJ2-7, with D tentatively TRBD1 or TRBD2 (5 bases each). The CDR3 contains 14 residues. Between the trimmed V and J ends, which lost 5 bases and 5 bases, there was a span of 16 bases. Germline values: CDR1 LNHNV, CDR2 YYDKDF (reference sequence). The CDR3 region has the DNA TGTGCCACCAGCCCGACAGCGGACCTGAACGAGCAGTACTTC. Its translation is CATSPTADLNEQYF.

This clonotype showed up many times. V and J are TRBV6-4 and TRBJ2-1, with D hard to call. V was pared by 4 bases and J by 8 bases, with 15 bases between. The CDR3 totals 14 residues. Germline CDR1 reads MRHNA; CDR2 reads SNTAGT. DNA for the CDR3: TGTGCCAGCAGTGCCTCCGAGGTCGCCTATGAGCAGTTCTTC. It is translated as CASSASEVAYEQFF.

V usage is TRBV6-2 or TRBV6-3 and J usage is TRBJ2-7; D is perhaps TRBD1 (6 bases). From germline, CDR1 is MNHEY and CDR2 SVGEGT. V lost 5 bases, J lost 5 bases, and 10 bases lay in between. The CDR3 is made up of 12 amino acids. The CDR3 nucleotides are TGTGCCAGCAGTGGACAGTTCCACGAGCAGTACTTC. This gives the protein CASSGQFHEQYF.

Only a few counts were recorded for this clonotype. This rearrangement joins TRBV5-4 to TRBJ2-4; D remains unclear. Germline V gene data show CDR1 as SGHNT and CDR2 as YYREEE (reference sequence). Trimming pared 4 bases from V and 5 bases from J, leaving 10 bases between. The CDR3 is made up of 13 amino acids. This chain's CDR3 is CASSNVPENIQYF. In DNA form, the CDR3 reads TGTGCCAGCAGCAACGTCCCGGAAAACATTCAGTACTTC.

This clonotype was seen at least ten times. CDR3 loop: CASTKRVGNEQYF. CDR3 in DNA: TGTGCCAGCACCAAGAGAGTAGGGAACGAGCAGTACTTC. V is TRBV7-9 and J is TRBJ2-7; D gene ambiguous. The CDR3 spans 13 residues. Germline values: CDR1 SEHNR, CDR2 FQNEAQ (reference sequence). Trimming left V 7 bases short and J 5 bases short, with 15 bases between.

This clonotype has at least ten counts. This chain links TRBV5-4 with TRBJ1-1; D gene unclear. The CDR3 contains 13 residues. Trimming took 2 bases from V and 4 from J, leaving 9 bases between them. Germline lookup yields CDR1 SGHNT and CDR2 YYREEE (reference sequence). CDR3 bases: TGTGCCAGCAGCTTCGCAAGGGCCACTGAAGCTTTCTTT. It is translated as CASSFARATEAFF.

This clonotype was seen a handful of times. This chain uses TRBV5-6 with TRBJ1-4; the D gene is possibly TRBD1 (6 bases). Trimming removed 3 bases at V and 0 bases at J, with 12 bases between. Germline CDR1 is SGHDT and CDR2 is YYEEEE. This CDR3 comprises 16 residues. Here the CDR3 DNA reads TGTGCCAGCAGCTCCCGGACAGTCGCAACTAATGAAAAACTGTTTTTT. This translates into CASSSRTVATNEKLFF.